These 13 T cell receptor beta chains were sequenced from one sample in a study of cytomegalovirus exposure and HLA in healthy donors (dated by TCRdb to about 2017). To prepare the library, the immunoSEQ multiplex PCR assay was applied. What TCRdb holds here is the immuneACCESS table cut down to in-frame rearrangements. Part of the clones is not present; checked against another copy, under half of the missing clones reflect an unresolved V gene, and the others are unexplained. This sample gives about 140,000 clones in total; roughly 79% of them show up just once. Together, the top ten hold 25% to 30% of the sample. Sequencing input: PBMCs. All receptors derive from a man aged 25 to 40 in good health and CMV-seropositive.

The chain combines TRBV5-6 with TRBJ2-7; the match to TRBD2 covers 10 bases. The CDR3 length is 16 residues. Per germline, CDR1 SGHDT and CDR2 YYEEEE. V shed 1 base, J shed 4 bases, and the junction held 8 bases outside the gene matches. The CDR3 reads CASSLFFTSGAYEQYF. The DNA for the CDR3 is TGTGCCAGCAGCTTGTTTTTCACTAGCGGGGCGTACGAGCAGTACTTC.

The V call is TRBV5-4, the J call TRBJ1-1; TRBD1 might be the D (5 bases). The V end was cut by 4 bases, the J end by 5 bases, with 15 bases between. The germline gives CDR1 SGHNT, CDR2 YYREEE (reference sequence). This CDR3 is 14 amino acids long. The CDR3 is CASSTRQKPTEAFF. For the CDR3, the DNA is TGTGCCAGCAGCACCCGACAGAAACCTACTGAAGCTTTCTTT.

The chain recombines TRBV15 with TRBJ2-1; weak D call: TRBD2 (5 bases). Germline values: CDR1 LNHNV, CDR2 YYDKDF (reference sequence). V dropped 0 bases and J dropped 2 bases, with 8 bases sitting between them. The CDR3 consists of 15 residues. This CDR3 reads CATSRDPGTYNEQFF. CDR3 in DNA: TGTGCCACCAGCAGAGATCCGGGGACCTACAATGAGCAGTTCTTC.

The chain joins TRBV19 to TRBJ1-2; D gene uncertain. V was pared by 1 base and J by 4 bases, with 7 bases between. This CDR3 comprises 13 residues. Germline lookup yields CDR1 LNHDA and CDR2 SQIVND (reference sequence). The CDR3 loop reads CASSIGEAYGYTF. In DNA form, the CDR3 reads TGTGCCAGTAGTATAGGAGAAGCCTATGGCTACACCTTC.

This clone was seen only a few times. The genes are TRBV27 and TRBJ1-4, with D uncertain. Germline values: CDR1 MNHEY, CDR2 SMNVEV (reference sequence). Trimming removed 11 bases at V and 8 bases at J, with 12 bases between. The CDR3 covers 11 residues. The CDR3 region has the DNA TGTGCCGCCGGGTTCCGGGAAAAACTGTTTTTT. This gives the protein CAAGFREKLFF.

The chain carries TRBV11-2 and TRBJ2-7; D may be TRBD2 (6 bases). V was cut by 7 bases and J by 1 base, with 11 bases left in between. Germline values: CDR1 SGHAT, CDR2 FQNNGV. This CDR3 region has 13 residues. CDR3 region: CASKFSGSYEQYF. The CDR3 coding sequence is TGTGCCAGCAAGTTTAGCGGATCCTACGAGCAGTACTTC.

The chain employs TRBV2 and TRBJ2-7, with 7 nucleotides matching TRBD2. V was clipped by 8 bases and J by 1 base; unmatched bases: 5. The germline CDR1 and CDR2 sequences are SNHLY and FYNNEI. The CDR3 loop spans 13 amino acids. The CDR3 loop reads CASQAGTSYEQYF. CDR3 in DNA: TGTGCCAGCCAAGCGGGGACTTCCTACGAGCAGTACTTC.

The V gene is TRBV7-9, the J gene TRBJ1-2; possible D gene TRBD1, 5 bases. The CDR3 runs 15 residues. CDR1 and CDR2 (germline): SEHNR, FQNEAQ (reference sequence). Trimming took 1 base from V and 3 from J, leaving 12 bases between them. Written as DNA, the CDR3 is TGTGCCAGCAGCTTAGAAGGGGCCAGCTACTATGGCTACACCTTC. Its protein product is CASSLEGASYYGYTF. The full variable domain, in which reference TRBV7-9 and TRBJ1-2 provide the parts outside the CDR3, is DTGVSQNPRHKITKRGQNVTFRCDPISEHNRLYWYRQTLGQGPEFLTYFQNEAQLEKSRLLSDRFSAERPKGSFSTLEIQRTEQGDSAMYLCASSLEGASYYGYTFGSGTRLTVV.

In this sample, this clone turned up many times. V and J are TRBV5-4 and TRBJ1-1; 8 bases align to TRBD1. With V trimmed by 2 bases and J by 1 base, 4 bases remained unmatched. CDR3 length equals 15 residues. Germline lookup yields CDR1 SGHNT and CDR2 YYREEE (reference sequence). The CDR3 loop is CASSFVGTGNTEAFF. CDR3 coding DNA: TGTGCCAGCAGCTTTGTTGGGACAGGGAACACTGAAGCTTTCTTT.

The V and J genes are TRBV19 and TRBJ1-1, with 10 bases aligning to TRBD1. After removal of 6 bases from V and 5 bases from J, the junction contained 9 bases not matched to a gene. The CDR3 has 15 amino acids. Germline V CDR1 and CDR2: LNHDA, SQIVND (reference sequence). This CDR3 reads CASRLPGQGNTEAFF. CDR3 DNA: TGTGCCAGTAGGCTACCGGGACAGGGGAATACTGAAGCTTTCTTT.

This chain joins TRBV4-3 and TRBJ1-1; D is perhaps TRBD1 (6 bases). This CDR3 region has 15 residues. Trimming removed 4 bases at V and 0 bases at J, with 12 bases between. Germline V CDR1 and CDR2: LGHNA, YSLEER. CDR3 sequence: CASSRQQGLNTEAFF. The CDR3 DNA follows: TGCGCCAGCAGCCGGCAACAGGGCTTGAACACTGAAGCTTTCTTT.

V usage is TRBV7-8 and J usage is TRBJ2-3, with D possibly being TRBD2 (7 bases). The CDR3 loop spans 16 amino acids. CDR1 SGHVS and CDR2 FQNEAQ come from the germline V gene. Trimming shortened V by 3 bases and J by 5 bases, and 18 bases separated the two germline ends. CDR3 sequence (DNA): TGTGCCAGCAGCTTTCGACTGGGGGGCGGGGGAGATACGCAGTATTTT. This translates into CASSFRLGGGGDTQYF.

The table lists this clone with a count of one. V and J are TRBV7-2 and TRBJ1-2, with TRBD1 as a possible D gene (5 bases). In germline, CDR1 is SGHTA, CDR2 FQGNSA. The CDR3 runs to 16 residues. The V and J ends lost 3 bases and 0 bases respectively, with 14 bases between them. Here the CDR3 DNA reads TGTGCCAGCAGCTTTGGAGCAGGGACTACTAACTATGGCTACACCTTC. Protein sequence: CASSFGAGTTNYGYTF.